The present T cell receptor beta chain was sequenced within a study of blood T cell repertoires in COVID-19. Background on the study: Specimens from acute and convalescent COVID-19 originated in the United States, Italy and Spain. Sources were T cells, B-cell-depleted T cells, or PBMCs; the material itself was cDNA or gDNA.

CDR1 and CDR2 (germline): MNHEY, SVGEGT. The CDR3 sequence is 18 residues long. Germline trimming cut 2 bases from V and 3 bases from J; bases unmatched to any gene: 10. As originally analysed: Reference gene primers were amplified, and this amplification served to estimate nucleated cell counts. Measured with immunoSEQ multiplex PCR; TCRdb has only the in-frame clones, and not every one. The D gene and trimming were derived from the DNA, and the V and J assignments and clone size from that table. The sample has 120,000 or so clones; 70% to 90% are singletons. The origin of this receptor is a man aged 45-65 years with acute or convalescent COVID-19. The rearrangement links TRBV6-2 or TRBV6-3 to TRBJ2-4; 10 positions match TRBD2. Sequencing used peripheral blood. In DNA, the CDR3 is TGTGCCAGCAGTTACCCCGGTGGGAGCGGGGGGGTCAAAAACATTCAGTACTTC. It yields the protein CASSYPGGSGGVKNIQYF.